This T cell receptor (beta chain) was recorded in a study of tumor T cells in aggressive B-cell lymphoma. Germline V gives CDR1 GTSNPN, CDR2 SVGIG (reference sequence). Deletions cut 5 bases from V and 1 base from J, with 8 bases between. The CDR3 is 12 amino acids. Only in-frame clones appear in the TCRdb table, and some are missing; sequencing was by immunoSEQ multiplex PCR. This sample has under 2,500 clones, with 65% to 90% found just once. The receptor was isolated from an adult with diffuse large B cell lymphoma. The rearrangement links TRBV30 to TRBJ1-1; D gene ambiguous. Input material: tumor tissue. This chain's CDR3 is CAWEPGNTEAFF. The CDR3, as DNA: TGTGCCTGGGAACCAGGGAACACTGAAGCTTTCTTT.